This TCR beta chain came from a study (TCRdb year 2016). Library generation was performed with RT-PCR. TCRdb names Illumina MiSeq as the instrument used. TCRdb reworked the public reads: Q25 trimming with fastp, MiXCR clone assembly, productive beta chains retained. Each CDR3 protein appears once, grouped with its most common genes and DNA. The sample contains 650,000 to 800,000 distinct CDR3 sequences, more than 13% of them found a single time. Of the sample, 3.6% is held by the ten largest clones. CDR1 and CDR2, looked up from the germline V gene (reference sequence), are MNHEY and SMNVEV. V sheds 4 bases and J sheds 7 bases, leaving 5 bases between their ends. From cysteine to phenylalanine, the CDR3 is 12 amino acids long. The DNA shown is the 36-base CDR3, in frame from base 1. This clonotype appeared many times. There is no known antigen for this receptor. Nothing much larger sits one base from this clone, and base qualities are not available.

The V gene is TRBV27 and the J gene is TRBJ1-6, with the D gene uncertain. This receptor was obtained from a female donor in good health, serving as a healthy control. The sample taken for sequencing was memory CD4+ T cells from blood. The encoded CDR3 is CASSYTNSPLHF. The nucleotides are TGTGCCAGCAGTTACACGAATTCACCCCTCCACTTT.